This TCR beta chain was identified during a study of Ad26.COV2.S vaccination and SARS-CoV-2 variants. Study at large: Ad26.COV2.S given intramuscularly, once or twice 56 days apart.

Treatment: about 20 received Ad26.COV2.S at low or high dose, single or two shots; several received placebo; per-sample allocation not given. Sampling took place 63 days after the first vaccine or placebo injection. What was given as vaccine was an Ad26 vector encoding Wuhan-strain SARS-CoV-2 spike. Germline values: CDR1 SGHNT, CDR2 YYREEE (reference sequence). The CDR3 extends over 14 amino acids. V gave up 0 bases and J gave up 7 bases; unmatched junction bases: 4. Data came from immunoSEQ multiplex PCR; TCRdb stores just in-frame clones and leaves some out. In the table there are around 340,000 clones, approximately 86% of which are singletons.

The chain carries TRBV5-4 and TRBJ2-1, with TRBD2 matching over 7 bases. Source: peripheral blood, taken in a trial of Ad26.COV2.S vaccine versus placebo. The source of this sequence is a person aged 18-60 years who received the Ad26.COV2.S COVID-19 vaccine or a placebo. Here the CDR3 reads CASSLAGGANEQFF. As DNA, the CDR3 is TGTGCCAGCAGCTTGGCGGGAGGAGCGAATGAGCAGTTCTTC.